This T cell receptor (beta chain) was captured by sequencing in a study of blood T cell repertoires in COVID-19. Turning to the study itself: T cells, B-cell-depleted T cells, or PBMCs provided the cDNA or gDNA that served as material.

Method: immunoSEQ multiplex PCR; TCRdb's copy keeps in-frame clones and lacks some. The sample lists 200,000 to 250,000 clones, roughly 89% occurring once. A COVID-19 case had been met by exposed participants during the 2 weeks before study entry. In germline, CDR1 is SEHNR, CDR2 FQNEAQ (reference sequence). This CDR3 spans 14 amino acids. V was cut by 5 bases and J by 2 bases, with 11 bases left in between. The rearrangement uses TRBV7-9 and TRBJ2-3; D possibly corresponds to TRBD1 (6 bases). The origin of this receptor is a man aged 25 to 45 who had been exposed to COVID-19. Sequencing was carried out using PBMCs or T cells enriched from blood (not recorded which). Written as DNA, the CDR3 is TGTGCCAGCAGCCTCTGGACAGACACAGATACGCAGTATTTT. Residues: CASSLWTDTDTQYF.